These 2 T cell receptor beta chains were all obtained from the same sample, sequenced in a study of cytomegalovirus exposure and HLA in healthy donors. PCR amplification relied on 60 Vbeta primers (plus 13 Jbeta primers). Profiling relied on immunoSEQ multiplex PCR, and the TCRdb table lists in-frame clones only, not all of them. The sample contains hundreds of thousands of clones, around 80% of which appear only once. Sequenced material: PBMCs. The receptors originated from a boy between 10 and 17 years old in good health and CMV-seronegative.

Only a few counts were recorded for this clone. Here the CDR3 DNA reads TGCGCCAGCAGCCAAGTATCAGGGGCGGGTAGCATTTCCTACGAGCAGTACTTC. Protein product: CASSQVSGAGSISYEQYF. The chain uses TRBV4-1 and TRBJ2-7, with a tentative D call TRBD1 (6 bases). V was pared by 1 base and J by 1 base, with 20 bases between. There are 18 residues in the CDR3. Germline V gene lookup returns CDR1 MGHRA and CDR2 YSYEKL.

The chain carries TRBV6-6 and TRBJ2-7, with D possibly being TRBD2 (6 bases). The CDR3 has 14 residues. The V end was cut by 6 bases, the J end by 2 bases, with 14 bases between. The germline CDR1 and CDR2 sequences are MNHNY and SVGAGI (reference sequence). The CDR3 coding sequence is TGTGCCAGCAGCCCGGGACTGGTGGCCTACGAGCAGTACTTC. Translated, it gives CASSPGLVAYEQYF.